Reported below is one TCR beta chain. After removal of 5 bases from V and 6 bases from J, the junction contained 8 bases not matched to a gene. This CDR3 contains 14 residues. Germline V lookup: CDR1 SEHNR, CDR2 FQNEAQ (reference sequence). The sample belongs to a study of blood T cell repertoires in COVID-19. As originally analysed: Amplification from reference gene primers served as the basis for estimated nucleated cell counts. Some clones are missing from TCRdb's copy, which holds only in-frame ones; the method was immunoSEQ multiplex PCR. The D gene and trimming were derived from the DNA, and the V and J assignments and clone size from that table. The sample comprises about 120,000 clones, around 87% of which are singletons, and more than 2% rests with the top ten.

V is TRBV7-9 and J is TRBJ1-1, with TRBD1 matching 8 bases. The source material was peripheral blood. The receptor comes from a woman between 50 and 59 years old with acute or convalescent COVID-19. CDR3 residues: CASSHGQGWAEAFF. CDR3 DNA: TGTGCCAGCAGCCACGGACAGGGATGGGCTGAAGCTTTCTTT.